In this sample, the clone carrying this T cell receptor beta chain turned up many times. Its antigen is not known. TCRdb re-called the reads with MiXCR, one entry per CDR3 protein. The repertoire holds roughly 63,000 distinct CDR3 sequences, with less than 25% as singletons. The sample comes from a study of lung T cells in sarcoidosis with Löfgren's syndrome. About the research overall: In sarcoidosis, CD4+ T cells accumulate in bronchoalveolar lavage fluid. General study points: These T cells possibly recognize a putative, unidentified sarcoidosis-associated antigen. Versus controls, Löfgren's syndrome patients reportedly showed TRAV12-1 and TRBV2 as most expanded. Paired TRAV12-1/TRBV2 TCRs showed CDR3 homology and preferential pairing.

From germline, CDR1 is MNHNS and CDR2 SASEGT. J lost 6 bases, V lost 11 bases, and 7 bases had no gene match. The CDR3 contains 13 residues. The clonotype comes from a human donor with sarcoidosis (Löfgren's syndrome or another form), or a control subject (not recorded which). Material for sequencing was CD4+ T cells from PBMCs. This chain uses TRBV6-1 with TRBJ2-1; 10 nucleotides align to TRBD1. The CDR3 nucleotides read TGTGCCGGATCGGACAGGGGGTCCAATGAGCAGTTCTTC. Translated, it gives CAGSDRGSNEQFF.